This TCR beta chain was documented in a study of blood T cell repertoires in COVID-19. Across the whole study: From the United States, Italy and Spain came samples of acute and convalescent COVID-19. PBMCs, B-cell-depleted T cells, or T cells were the source of the cDNA or gDNA that made up the material.

Germline V gives CDR1 GTSNPN, CDR2 SVGIG (reference sequence). V was clipped by 2 bases and J by 2 bases, with 9 bases between them. CDR3 size: 13 residues. Sequencing was performed with immunoSEQ multiplex PCR; in TCRdb, only in-frame clones are kept and a portion is missing. This sample carries around 57,000 clones, 79% of them seen once, and the ten largest clones take roughly 6%. The sample comprised peripheral blood. V and J are TRBV30 and TRBJ1-2; D call uncertain. The clonotype comes from a woman in her 70s with acute or convalescent COVID-19. This CDR3 reads CAWSPQINYGYTF. The CDR3 bases are TGTGCCTGGAGTCCACAGATAAACTATGGCTACACCTTC.